The 3 T cell receptor beta chains presented below share a single source sample, sequenced in a study of human T cells and chemical hapten exposure. TCRdb itself ran the RACE reads through MiXCR, one entry per CDR3 protein. The repertoire consists of about 120,000 distinct CDR3 sequences, with about an eighth occurring once and the leading ten covering 0.8% to 1%. Time point given: patch test 1, 2 weeks after DPC sensitization. Treatment defined: therapeutic diphenylcyclopropenone sensitization with weekly scalp DPC. Sample: whole blood, taken in connection with sensitization to the hapten diphenylcyclopropenone (DPC). These receptors were taken from a man between 18 and 29 years old with alopecia areata. Some clones in this sample may be carry-over from other donors' samples.

The J gene is TRBJ2-7, the V gene TRBV28; possibly TRBD2 for D (6 bases). The V gene's germline CDR1 is MDHEN and CDR2 SYDVKM. CDR3 length equals 15 residues. V lost 7 bases, J lost 2 bases, and 18 bases lay in between. DNA of the CDR3: TGTGCCAGCACTAAAGGTGGGGGACTCACCTACGAGCAGTACTTC. It codes for CASTKGGGLTYEQYF.

This clonotype has a handful of counts. The chain joins TRBV7-8 to TRBJ2-2; D might be TRBD2 (5 bases). Per germline, CDR1 SGHVS and CDR2 FQNEAQ. This CDR3 is 15 amino acids long. V dropped 3 bases and J dropped 0 bases, with 8 bases sitting between them. CDR3 coding DNA: TGTGCCAGCAGCTTCGACTACTCGAACACCGGGGAGCTGTTTTTT. This gives the protein CASSFDYSNTGELFF. Looking up the rest from reference TRBV7-8 and TRBJ2-2 gives the full variable domain: GAGVSQSPRYKVAKRGQDVALRCDPISGHVSLFWYQQALGQGPEFLTYFQNEAQLDKSGLPSDRFFAERPEGSVSTLKIQRTQQEDSAVYLCASSFDYSNTGELFFGEGSRLTVL.

The chain employs TRBV5-4 and TRBJ1-1; no firm D call. This CDR3 is built from 17 residues. V lost 1 base to trimming and J lost 4 bases, with 20 bases between them. Germline-derived CDR1 and CDR2 are SGHNT and YYREEE (reference sequence). CDR3 protein: CASSLTLRTFGGTEAFF. The CDR3 region has the DNA TGTGCCAGCAGCTTGACCCTTCGAACTTTTGGAGGCACTGAAGCTTTCTTT.